The 3 T cell receptor beta chains below were found in one sample sequenced in a study of CD8+CD57+ T cells in acquired aplastic anemia (dated by TCRdb to the late 2010s). The sequencing machine was an Illumina HiSeq 2000. Profiling of TCR beta VDJ combinations and CDR3 sequences used genomic DNA as the template. TCRdb's own reprocessing of the public reads used fastp at Q25 and MiXCR and kept productive beta chains. Identical CDR3 proteins give one entry, which carries the most common genes and DNA. Here the sample has about 190,000 distinct CDR3 sequences; roughly 64% occur a single time. Together, the top ten hold around 42% of the sample. The source material was sorted CD4+, CD8+, or CD8+CD57+ T cells (not recorded which) from PBMCs. These receptors were collected from a human donor with severe aplastic anemia or a healthy control (not recorded which).

There are many counts of this clonotype. The chain has TRBV13 and TRBJ1-2; D might be TRBD1 (6 bases). The CDR3 extends over 14 amino acids. Trimming left V 5 bases short and J 6 bases short, with 16 bases between. The germline gives CDR1 PRHDT, CDR2 FYEKMQ (reference sequence). In DNA form, the CDR3 reads TGTGCCAGCAGCCTGGCAGGGGAAATTCATGGCTACACCTTC. Translation: CASSLAGEIHGYTF.

The V and J genes are TRBV2 and TRBJ2-7; D remains ambiguous. CDR1 is SNHLY and CDR2 is FYNNEI in the germline V gene. V lost 8 bases, J lost 4 bases, and 12 bases lay in between. The CDR3 covers 12 residues. This CDR3 reads CASSPERYEQYF. The CDR3 DNA follows: TGTGCCAGCTCCCCTGAGAGGTACGAGCAGTACTTC.

This clonotype was observed a single time. The gene calls are TRBV10-3 and TRBJ2-7; 9 bases match TRBD1. CDR3 length: 14 residues. The V and J ends lost 6 bases and 4 bases, in that order; junction bases with no gene match: 7. From germline, CDR1 is ENHRY and CDR2 SYGVKD. In DNA form, the CDR3 reads TGTGCCATCAGGGGGGGGACAGGGTTATACGAGCAGTACTTC. Protein: CAIRGGTGLYEQYF.